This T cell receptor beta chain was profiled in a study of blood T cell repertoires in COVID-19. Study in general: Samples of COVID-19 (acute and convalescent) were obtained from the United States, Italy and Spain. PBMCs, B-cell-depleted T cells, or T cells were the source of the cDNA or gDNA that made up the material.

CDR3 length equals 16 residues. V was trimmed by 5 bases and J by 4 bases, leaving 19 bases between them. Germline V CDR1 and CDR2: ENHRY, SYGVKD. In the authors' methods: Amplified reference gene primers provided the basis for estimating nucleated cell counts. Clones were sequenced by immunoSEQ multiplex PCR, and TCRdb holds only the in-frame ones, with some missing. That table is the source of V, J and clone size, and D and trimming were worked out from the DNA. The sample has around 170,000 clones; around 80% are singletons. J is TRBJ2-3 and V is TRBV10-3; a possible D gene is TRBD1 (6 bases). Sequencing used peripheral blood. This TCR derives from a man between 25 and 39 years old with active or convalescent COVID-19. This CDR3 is CAISQGWDEVADTQYF. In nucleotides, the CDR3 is TGTGCCATCAGTCAGGGGTGGGACGAGGTCGCAGATACGCAGTATTTT.